What follows describes a single T cell receptor beta chain. MiXCR, run by TCRdb on the 5' RACE reads, gives a single entry per CDR3 protein. The table includes about 150,000 distinct CDR3 sequences, approximately 13% detected once. The sample comes from a study of T-cell memory formation after mild COVID-19. The CDR3 covers 15 residues. Looked up from germline, CDR1 is KGHDR and CDR2 is SFDVKD. Trimming left V 0 bases short and J 3 bases short, with 9 bases between. This rearrangement joins TRBV24-1 to TRBJ2-3; D call uncertain. The TCR was taken from a man between 18 and 29 years old who had mild COVID-19 (a few samples of this study predate the infection). Cell type and time point are not known. Specimen: PBMCs or a T cell subset sorted from them (not recorded which). The CDR3 sequence: CATSDLTYGTDTQYF. The DNA for the CDR3 is TGTGCCACCAGTGATTTGACATATGGGACAGATACGCAGTATTTT.